This T cell receptor (beta chain) is drawn from a study of blood T cells in healthy people across ages. This clonotype was seen at least ten times. Trimming took off 6 bases at V and 5 bases at J, with 10 bases between the two ends. Germline V gene lookup returns CDR1 SGHTA and CDR2 FQGNSA. The CDR3 extends over 12 amino acids. Combining a sample-barcoded 5' primer with a J-beta primer mix, a second PCR ran for roughly 6 to 11 cycles. In TCRdb, the 5' RACE reads were re-called with MiXCR into one record per CDR3 protein. Of hundreds of thousands of distinct CDR3 sequences in the sample, about half are singletons; the top ten hold roughly a third.

The V call is TRBV7-2, the J call TRBJ2-5; D remains unclear. The material sequenced was blood. The clonotype was recovered from a woman between 55 and 75 years old in good health. In DNA form, the CDR3 reads TGTGCCAGCAGTTTATTGAGGGAGACCCAGTACTTC. Translation: CASSLLRETQYF.